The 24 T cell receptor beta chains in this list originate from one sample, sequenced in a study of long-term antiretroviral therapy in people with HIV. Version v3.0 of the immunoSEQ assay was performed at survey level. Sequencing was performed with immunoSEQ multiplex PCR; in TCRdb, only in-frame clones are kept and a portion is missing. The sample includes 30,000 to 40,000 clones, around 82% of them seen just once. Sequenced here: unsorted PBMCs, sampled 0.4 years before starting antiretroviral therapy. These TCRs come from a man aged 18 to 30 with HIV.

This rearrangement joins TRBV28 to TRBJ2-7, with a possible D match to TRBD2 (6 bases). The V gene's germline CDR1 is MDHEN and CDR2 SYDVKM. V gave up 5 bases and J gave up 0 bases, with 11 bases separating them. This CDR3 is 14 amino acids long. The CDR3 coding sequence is TGTGCCAGCAGTGGAGACGGGAGCTCCTACGAGCAGTACTTC. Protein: CASSGDGSSYEQYF.

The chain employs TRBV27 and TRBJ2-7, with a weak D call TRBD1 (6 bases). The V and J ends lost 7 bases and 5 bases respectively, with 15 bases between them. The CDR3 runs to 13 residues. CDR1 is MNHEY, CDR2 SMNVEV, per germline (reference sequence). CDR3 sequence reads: CASKLLGGNEQYF. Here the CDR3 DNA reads TGTGCCAGCAAGCTCCTAGGGGGTAACGAGCAGTACTTC.

For the CDR3, the DNA is TGCGCCAGCAGCCATCAGTCCGGGACAGGGGGGTACGAGCAGTACTTC. This codes for CASSHQSGTGGYEQYF. The chain combines TRBV23-1 with TRBJ2-7; 11 positions match TRBD1. TRBV23-1 is flagged as an ORF with uncertain function. The CDR3 length is 16 residues. V gave up 6 bases and J gave up 4 bases; unmatched junction bases: 11.

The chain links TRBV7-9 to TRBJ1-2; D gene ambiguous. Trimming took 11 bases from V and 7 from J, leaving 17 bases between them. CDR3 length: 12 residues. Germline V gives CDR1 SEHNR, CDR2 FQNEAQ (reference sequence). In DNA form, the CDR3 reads TGTGCCGGGGAAAAGGGCGTCGGTGGCTACACCTTC. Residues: CAGEKGVGGYTF.

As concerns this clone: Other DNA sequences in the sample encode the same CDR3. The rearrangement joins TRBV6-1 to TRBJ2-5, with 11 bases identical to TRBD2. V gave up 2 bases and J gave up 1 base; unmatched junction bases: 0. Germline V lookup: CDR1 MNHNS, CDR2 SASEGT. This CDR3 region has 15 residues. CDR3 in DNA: TGTGCCAGCAGTGAACTAGCGGGGGGCCAAGAGACCCAGTACTTC. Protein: CASSELAGGQETQYF.

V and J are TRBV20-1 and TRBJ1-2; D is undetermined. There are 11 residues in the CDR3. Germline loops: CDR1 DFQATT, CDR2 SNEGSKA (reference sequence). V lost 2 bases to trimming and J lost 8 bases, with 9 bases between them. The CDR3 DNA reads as TGCAGTGCTAGACCGGGGAAGGGCTACACCTTC. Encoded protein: CSARPGKGYTF.

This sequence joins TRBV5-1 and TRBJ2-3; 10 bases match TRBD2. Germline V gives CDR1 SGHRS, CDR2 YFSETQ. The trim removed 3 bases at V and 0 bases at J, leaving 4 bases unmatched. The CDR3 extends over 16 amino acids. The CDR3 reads CASSSSSGGSTDTQYF. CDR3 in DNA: TGCGCCAGCAGCTCCTCTAGCGGGGGAAGCACAGATACGCAGTATTTT. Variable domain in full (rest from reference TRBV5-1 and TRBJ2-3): KAGVTQTPRYLIKTRGQQVTLSCSPISGHRSVSWYQQTPGQGLQFLFEYFSETQRNKGNFPGRFSGRQFSNSRSEMNVSTLELGDSALYLCASSSSSGGSTDTQYFGPGTRLTVL.

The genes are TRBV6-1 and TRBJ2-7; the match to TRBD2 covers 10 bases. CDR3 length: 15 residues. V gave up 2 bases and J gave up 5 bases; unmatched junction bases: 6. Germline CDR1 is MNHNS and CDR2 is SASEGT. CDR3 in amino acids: CASSESGRAYHEQYF. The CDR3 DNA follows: TGTGCCAGCAGTGAAAGCGGGAGGGCCTACCACGAGCAGTACTTC.

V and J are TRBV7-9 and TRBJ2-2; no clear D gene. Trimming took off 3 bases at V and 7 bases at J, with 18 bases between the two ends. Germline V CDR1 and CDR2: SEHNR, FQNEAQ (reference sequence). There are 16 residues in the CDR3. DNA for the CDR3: TGTGCCAGCAGCTTCAAGGTGACTCCTCCAGGCGGGGAGCTGTTTTTT. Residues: CASSFKVTPPGGELFF.

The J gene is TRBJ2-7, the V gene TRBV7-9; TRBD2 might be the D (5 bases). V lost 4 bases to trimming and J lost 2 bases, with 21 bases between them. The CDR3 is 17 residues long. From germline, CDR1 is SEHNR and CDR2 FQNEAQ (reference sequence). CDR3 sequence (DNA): TGTGCCAGCAGCTCACCAAAGAAGAAGAGAGGGCCCTACGAGCAGTACTTC. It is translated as CASSSPKKKRGPYEQYF.

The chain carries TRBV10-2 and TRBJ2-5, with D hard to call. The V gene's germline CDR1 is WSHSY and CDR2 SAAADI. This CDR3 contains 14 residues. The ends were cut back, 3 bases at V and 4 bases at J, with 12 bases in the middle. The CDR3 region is CASSERTRGETQYF. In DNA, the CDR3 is TGCGCCAGCAGTGAAAGGACCAGAGGAGAGACCCAGTACTTC.

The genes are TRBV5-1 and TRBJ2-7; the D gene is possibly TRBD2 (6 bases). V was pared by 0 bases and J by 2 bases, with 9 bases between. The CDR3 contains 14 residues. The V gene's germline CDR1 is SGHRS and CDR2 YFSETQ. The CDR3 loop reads CASSLAGDAYEQYF. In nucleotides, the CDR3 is TGCGCCAGCAGCTTGGCGGGGGACGCCTACGAGCAGTACTTC.

As DNA, the CDR3 is TGTGCCAGCAGCTTGGGGGGGGCGTACCACACTGAAGCTTTCTTT. Amino acid sequence: CASSLGGAYHTEAFF. The gene calls are TRBV5-6 and TRBJ1-1; D might be TRBD1 (6 bases). Germline V gene sequence: CDR1 SGHDT, CDR2 YYEEEE. V gave up 0 bases and J gave up 3 bases, with 12 bases separating them. This CDR3 is 15 amino acids long.

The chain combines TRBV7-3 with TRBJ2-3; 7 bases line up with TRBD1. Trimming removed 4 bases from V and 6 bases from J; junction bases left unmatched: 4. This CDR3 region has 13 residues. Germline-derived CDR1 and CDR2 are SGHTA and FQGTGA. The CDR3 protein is CASSSDRVDTQYF. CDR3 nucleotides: TGTGCCAGCAGCTCAGACAGGGTGGATACGCAGTATTTT.

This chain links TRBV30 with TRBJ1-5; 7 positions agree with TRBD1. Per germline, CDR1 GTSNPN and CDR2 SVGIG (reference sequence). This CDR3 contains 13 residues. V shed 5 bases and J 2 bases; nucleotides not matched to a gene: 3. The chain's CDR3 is CAWAGGGNQPQHF. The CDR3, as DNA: TGTGCCTGGGCAGGGGGAGGCAATCAGCCCCAGCATTTT.

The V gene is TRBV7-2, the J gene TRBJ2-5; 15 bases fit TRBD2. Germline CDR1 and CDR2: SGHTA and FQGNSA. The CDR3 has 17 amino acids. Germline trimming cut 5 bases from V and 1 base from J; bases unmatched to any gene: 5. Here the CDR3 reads CASSRTSGGVTQETQYF. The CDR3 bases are TGTGCCAGCAGCCGGACTAGCGGGGGGGTTACCCAAGAGACCCAGTACTTC.

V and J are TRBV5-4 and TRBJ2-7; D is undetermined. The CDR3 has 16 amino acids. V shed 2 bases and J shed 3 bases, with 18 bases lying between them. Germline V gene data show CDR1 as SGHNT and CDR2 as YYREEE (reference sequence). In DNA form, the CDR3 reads TGTGCCAGCAGCTTAGGTGGGAAGGGTCTCCTCTACGAGCAGTACTTC. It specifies CASSLGGKGLLYEQYF.

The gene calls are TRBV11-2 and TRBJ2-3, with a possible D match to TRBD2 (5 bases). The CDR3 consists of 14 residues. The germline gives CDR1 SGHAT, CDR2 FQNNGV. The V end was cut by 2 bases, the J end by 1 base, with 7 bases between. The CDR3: CASSLRGGTDTQYF. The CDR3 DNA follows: TGTGCCAGCAGCTTACGGGGAGGCACAGATACGCAGTATTTT.

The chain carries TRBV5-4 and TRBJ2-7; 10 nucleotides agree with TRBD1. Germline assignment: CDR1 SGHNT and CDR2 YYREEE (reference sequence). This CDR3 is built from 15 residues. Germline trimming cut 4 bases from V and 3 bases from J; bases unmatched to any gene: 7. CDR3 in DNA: TGTGCCAGCAGCGGAAAGGACAGGGGGGACTACGAGCAGTACTTC. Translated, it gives CASSGKDRGDYEQYF.

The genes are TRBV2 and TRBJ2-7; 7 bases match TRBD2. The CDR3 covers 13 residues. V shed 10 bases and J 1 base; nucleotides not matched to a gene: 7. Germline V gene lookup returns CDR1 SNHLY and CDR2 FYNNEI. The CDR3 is CAITSARSYEQYF. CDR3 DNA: TGTGCCATCACTAGCGCCCGTTCCTACGAGCAGTACTTC.

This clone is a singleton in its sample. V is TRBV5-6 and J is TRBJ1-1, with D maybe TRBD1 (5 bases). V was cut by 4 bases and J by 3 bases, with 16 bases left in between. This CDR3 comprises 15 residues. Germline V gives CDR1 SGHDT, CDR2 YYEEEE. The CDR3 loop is CASSPQGWGDTEAFF. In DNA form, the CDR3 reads TGTGCCAGCAGCCCTCAGGGCTGGGGGGACACTGAAGCTTTCTTT.

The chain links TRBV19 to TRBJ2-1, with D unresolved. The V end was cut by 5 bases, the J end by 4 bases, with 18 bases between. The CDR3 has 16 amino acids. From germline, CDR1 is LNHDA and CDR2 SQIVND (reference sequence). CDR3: CASSPTSGPLYNEQFF. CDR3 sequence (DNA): TGTGCCAGTAGTCCAACCTCCGGGCCCCTTTACAATGAGCAGTTCTTC.

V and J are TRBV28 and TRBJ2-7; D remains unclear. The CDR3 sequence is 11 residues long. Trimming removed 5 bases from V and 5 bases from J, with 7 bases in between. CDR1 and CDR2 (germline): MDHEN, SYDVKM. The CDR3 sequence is CASSRAHEQYF. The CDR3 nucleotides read TGTGCCAGCAGTCGGGCCCACGAGCAGTACTTC.

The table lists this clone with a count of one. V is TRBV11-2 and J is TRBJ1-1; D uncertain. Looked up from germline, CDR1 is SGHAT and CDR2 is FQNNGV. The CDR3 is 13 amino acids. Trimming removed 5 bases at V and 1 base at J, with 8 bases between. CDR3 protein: CASSPRQNTEAFF. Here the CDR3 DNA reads TGTGCCAGCAGCCCAAGACAGAACACTGAAGCTTTCTTT.